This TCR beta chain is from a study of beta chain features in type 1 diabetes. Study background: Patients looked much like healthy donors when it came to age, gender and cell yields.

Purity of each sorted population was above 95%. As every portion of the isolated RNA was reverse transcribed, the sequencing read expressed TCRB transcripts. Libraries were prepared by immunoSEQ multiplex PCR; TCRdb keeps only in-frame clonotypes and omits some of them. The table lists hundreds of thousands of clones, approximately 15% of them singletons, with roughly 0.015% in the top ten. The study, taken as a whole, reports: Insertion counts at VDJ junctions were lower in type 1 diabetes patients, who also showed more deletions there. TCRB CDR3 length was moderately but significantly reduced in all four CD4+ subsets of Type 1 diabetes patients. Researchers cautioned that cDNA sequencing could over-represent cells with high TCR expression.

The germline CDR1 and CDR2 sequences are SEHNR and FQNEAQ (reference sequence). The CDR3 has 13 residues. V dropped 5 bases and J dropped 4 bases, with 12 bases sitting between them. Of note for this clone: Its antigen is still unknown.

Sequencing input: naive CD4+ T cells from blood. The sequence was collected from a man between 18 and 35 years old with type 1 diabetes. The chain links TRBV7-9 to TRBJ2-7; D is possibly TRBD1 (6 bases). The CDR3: CASSLRDTYEQYF. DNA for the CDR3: TGTGCCAGCAGCCTCCGGGACACATACGAGCAGTACTTC.